This TCR beta chain was sequenced during a study of blood T cell repertoires in COVID-19. Study summary: Whether acute or convalescent, the COVID-19 samples came from the United States, Italy and Spain. T cells, B-cell-depleted T cells, or PBMCs provided the cDNA or gDNA that served as material.

Here immunoSEQ multiplex PCR was the method, and the copy in TCRdb shows in-frame clones only, minus some. The sample lists roughly 180,000 clones, around 85% seen once, with around 8.2% in the top ten. The V and J ends lost 3 bases and 3 bases respectively, with 8 bases between them. The CDR3 extends over 14 amino acids. Germline CDR1 is LGHDT and CDR2 is YNNKEL (reference sequence). The receptor comes from a man aged 55-75 years with acute or convalescent COVID-19. V and J are TRBV3-1 (or the pseudogene TRBV3-2) and TRBJ1-4; D is unclear. Sequencing was done on a sample of peripheral blood. Here the CDR3 DNA reads TGTGCCAGCAGCCATAACAGCCCTAATGAAAAACTGTTTTTT. Translation gives CASSHNSPNEKLFF.